The next 15 T cell receptor beta chains were all read from a single sample in a study of T-cell reconstitution after alpha-beta-depleted transplantation in children. Unique molecular identifiers were used to barcode this TCRbeta library. TCRdb recomputed calls from the PCR reads with MiXCR, one row per CDR3 protein. The table shows some 590,000 distinct CDR3 sequences, with roughly a tenth occurring only once. Sequenced material: PBMCs from the stem cell graft donor, taken from the stem cell graft. These receptors were taken from a human donor who donated a stem cell graft to a child with acute myeloid leukemia.

This clonotype occurred a few times. The chain uses TRBV20-1 and TRBJ1-1; TRBD1 agrees at 7 bases. The CDR3 contains 14 residues. V lost 6 bases, J lost 1 base, and 8 bases stayed unmatched. CDR1 and CDR2 (germline): DFQATT, SNEGSKA (reference sequence). CDR3 residues: CSATDRRANTEAFF. Here the CDR3 DNA reads TGCAGTGCCACGGACAGGAGGGCGAACACTGAAGCTTTCTTT.

The chain couples TRBV11-1 to TRBJ2-6; D remains ambiguous. Germline lookup yields CDR1 SGHAT and CDR2 FQDESV (reference sequence). With 2 bases removed from V and 4 bases from J, the gap between germline ends came to 18 bases. The CDR3 totals 18 residues. In nucleotides, the CDR3 is TGTGCCAGCAGCTTAAATTTTAGGCTCCGCCCGGGGGCCAACGTCCTGACTTTC. Amino acids: CASSLNFRLRPGANVLTF.

The V call is TRBV27, the J call TRBJ2-5, with D unclear. This CDR3 has 14 amino acids. Germline V CDR1 and CDR2: MNHEY, SMNVEV (reference sequence). Deletions cut 1 base from V and 0 bases from J, with 6 bases between. As DNA, the CDR3 is TGTGCCAGCAGTTTATTTGAAAACCAAGAGACCCAGTACTTC. Protein: CASSLFENQETQYF.

This clonotype was recorded many times. This sequence joins TRBV5-1 and TRBJ2-7; the match to TRBD2 covers 9 bases. The length of the CDR3 is 20 residues. The V gene's germline CDR1 is SGHRS and CDR2 YFSETQ. V shed 1 base, J shed 4 bases, and the junction held 21 bases outside the gene matches. This chain's CDR3 is CASSLYSRAFSGSATYEQYF. CDR3 DNA: TGCGCCAGCAGCTTGTATTCAAGGGCCTTTAGCGGGAGTGCAACATACGAGCAGTACTTC.

In this sample, this clonotype turned up a few times. V is TRBV29-1 and J is TRBJ2-5; TRBD1 might be the D (5 bases). Germline V CDR1 and CDR2: SQVTM, ANQGSEA. The CDR3 contains 13 residues. Trimming pared 2 bases from V and 5 bases from J, leaving 12 bases between. The CDR3 loop is CSVESREGETQYF. The CDR3 DNA reads as TGCAGCGTTGAATCCAGGGAAGGGGAGACCCAGTACTTC.

This clonotype was detected a few times. The gene calls are TRBV7-2 and TRBJ2-1; no firm D call. Germline lookup yields CDR1 SGHTA and CDR2 FQGNSA. V was pared by 0 bases and J by 2 bases, with 11 bases between. CDR3 length: 16 amino acids. DNA of the CDR3: TGTGCCAGCAGCTTAGCGGCAGCCTCTACCTACAATGAGCAGTTCTTC. It codes for CASSLAAASTYNEQFF.

This clonotype was counted many times. The gene calls are TRBV20-1 and TRBJ2-4; the match to TRBD2 covers 10 bases. In germline, CDR1 is DFQATT, CDR2 SNEGSKA (reference sequence). With V trimmed by 1 base and J by 6 bases, 3 bases remained unmatched. CDR3 length: 14 residues. CDR3 bases: TGCAGTGCTAGAGTGGAGCGGGAGGGAAACATTCAGTACTTC. Translating it yields CSARVEREGNIQYF.

The sample holds many counts of this clonotype. The chain has TRBV10-2 and TRBJ2-2; 8 bases map to TRBD1. The CDR3 is 16 residues long. The germline CDR1 and CDR2 sequences are WSHSY and SAAADI. V was pared by 3 bases and J by 5 bases, with 8 bases of the junction left unmatched. For the CDR3, the DNA is TGCGCCAGCAGTGAAGGGCAGGGGGCCGGTACCGGGGAGCTGTTTTTT. Residues: CASSEGQGAGTGELFF.

This chain connects TRBV12-3 or TRBV12-4 to TRBJ2-1; TRBD2 matches at 8 bases. V shed 6 bases, J shed 7 bases, and the junction held 11 bases outside the gene matches. CDR3 size: 15 residues. The CDR3, as DNA: TGTGCCAGCAGCCAACCGGGGACTAGTCCAAATGAGCAGTTCTTC. Translating it yields CASSQPGTSPNEQFF.

The sample holds many counts of this clonotype. CDR3 DNA: TGCGCCAGCAGCCCCCTACAGGGTTGGGTGAACACTGAAGCTTTCTTT. This encodes CASSPLQGWVNTEAFF. V and J are TRBV5-1 and TRBJ1-1; perhaps TRBD1 as D (6 bases). Germline-derived CDR1 and CDR2 are SGHRS and YFSETQ. The CDR3 sequence is 16 residues long. V gave up 4 bases and J gave up 0 bases, with 16 bases separating them.

This clonotype has more than one count but fewer than ten. The V and J genes are TRBV9 and TRBJ2-4; TRBD2 aligns across 11 bases. The V gene end was trimmed by 3 bases and the J gene end by 6 bases; junction bases not matched to a gene: 14. Germline CDR1 SGDLS, CDR2 YYNGEE. The CDR3 totals 18 residues. CDR3 nucleotides: TGTGCCAGCAGCGCGTCCGGGACTAGCGGACCAACTGGAAACATTCAGTACTTC. Protein product: CASSASGTSGPTGNIQYF.

The genes are TRBV20-1 and TRBJ1-4; TRBD1 matches 7 bases. Germline loops: CDR1 DFQATT, CDR2 SNEGSKA (reference sequence). This CDR3 comprises 15 residues. J lost 7 bases, V lost 6 bases, and 14 bases had no gene match. CDR3 nucleotide sequence: TGCAGTGCCGGGGACAGAACCAGTGGTAGTGAAAAACTGTTTTTT. Encoded protein: CSAGDRTSGSEKLFF.

V is TRBV25-1 and J is TRBJ1-5; D may be TRBD1 (5 bases). Trimming took off 3 bases at V and 2 bases at J, with 8 bases between the two ends. Per the germline V gene, CDR1 is MGHDK and CDR2 is SYGVNS. The length of the CDR3 is 14 residues. The CDR3 DNA follows: TGTGCCAGCAGTGACAGGGCTGGCAATCAGCCCCAGCATTTT. It is translated as CASSDRAGNQPQHF. Supplemented by reference TRBV25-1 and TRBJ1-5, the full variable domain reads EADIYQTPRYLVIGTGKKITLECSQTMGHDKMYWYQQDPGMELHLIHYSYGVNSTEKGDLSSESTVSRIRTEHFPLTLESARPSHTSQYLCASSDRAGNQPQHFGDGTRLSIL.

This rearrangement joins TRBV29-1 to TRBJ1-2; D perhaps matches TRBD1 (5 bases). Germline CDR1 is SQVTM and CDR2 is ANQGSEA. The CDR3 length is 15 residues. V was pared by 4 bases and J by 0 bases, with 15 bases between. CDR3 sequence reads: CSVGLKQATNYGYTF. In DNA, the CDR3 is TGCAGCGTTGGTCTTAAACAGGCAACTAACTATGGCTACACCTTC. The variable domain in full, completed from reference TRBV29-1 and TRBJ1-2, reads SAVISQKPSRDICQRGTSLTIQCQVDSQVTMMFWYRQQPGQSLTLIATANQGSEATYESGFVIDKFPISRPNLTFSTLTVSNMSPEDSSIYLCSVGLKQATNYGYTFGSGTRLTVV.

This clonotype was seen many times. This chain joins TRBV24-1 and TRBJ2-1; D remains unclear. This CDR3 has 14 amino acids. V was clipped by 0 bases and J by 5 bases, with 7 bases between them. Germline lookup yields CDR1 KGHDR and CDR2 SFDVKD. Here the CDR3 reads CATSDLTGNNEQFF. CDR3 sequence (DNA): TGTGCCACCAGTGATTTGACTGGCAACAATGAGCAGTTCTTC.